A single sample gave rise to the 5 T cell receptor beta chains below, sequenced in a study of shared clonotypes between healthy human individuals. Libraries were prepared by immunoSEQ multiplex PCR; TCRdb keeps only in-frame clonotypes and omits some of them. The sample has roughly 1,600,000 clones, about 98.5% seen once. Material: naive CD4+ T cells sorted from blood. The subset: CD45RA+ positively selected. The receptors were gathered from a man aged 30 to 45 in good health.

The rearrangement joins TRBV2 to TRBJ2-7; tentatively, D is TRBD1 or TRBD2 (5 bases each). The CDR3 covers 13 residues. CDR1 SNHLY and CDR2 FYNNEI come from the germline V gene. The V end was cut by 8 bases, the J end by 5 bases, with 16 bases between. The CDR3 bases are TGTGCCAGCGGAGACGGGGCTCGCCACGAGCAGTACTTC. Translation: CASGDGARHEQYF.

This sequence joins TRBV28 and TRBJ2-7, with 8 bases matching TRBD1. Germline V lookup: CDR1 MDHEN, CDR2 SYDVKM. The CDR3 is 15 amino acids. J was trimmed by 1 base and V by 7 bases; bases with no gene match: 9. CDR3 in DNA: TGTGCCAGCACCTTACCAGGACAGGGTTCCTACGAGCAGTACTTC. It encodes CASTLPGQGSYEQYF. Combining the CDR3 with reference TRBV28 and TRBJ2-7 gives the whole variable domain DVKVTQSSRYLVKRTGEKVFLECVQDMDHENMFWYRQDPGLGLRLIYFSYDVKMKEKGDIPEGYSVSREKKERFSLILESASTNQTSMYLCASTLPGQGSYEQYFGPGTRLTVT.

The chain recombines TRBV18 with TRBJ2-1; D remains unclear. Between the trimmed V and J ends, which lost 3 bases and 10 bases, there was a span of 13 bases. The CDR3 has 13 amino acids. Germline V gene data show CDR1 as KGHSH and CDR2 as LQKENI. CDR3 in amino acids: CASSPPGPWEQFF. The CDR3 nucleotides are TGTGCCAGCTCACCCCCAGGACCCTGGGAGCAGTTCTTC.

The chain carries TRBV18 and TRBJ1-4, with D perhaps matching TRBD1 (6 bases). The CDR3 loop spans 16 amino acids. Germline assignment: CDR1 KGHSH and CDR2 LQKENI. Trimming removed 3 bases from V and 8 bases from J, with 19 bases in between. CDR3 in amino acids: CASSPPSTGQQEKLFF. Written as DNA, the CDR3 is TGTGCCAGCTCACCTCCTTCGACAGGACAGCAGGAAAAACTGTTTTTT.

J is TRBJ1-2 and V is TRBV14; tentative D call: TRBD1 (6 bases). Germline loops: CDR1 SGHDN, CDR2 FVKESK. V lost 4 bases, J lost 4 bases, and 16 bases lay in between. This CDR3 comprises 15 residues. Here the CDR3 DNA reads TGTGCCAGCAGCCTCAAGGTCGGGACATTCTATGGCTACACCTTC. Translated, it gives CASSLKVGTFYGYTF.